One and the same sample provided the 30 T cell receptor beta chains below, sequenced in a study of T cells in Graves' hyperthyroidism and ophthalmopathy. Amplification targeted TCR beta CDR3 regions from RNA transcripts. During a first-round RT-PCR of the TCR CDR3, the HTBI primer set was used. TCRdb re-derived calls from the multiplex PCR reads in MiXCR, one entry per CDR3 protein. Of under 500,000 distinct CDR3 sequences in the sample, over 13% are singletons; the top ten hold around 30%. Sequencing used blood. These receptor sequences come from a man aged 50 to 60 with Graves' ophthalmopathy.

This clonotype came up a few times. Here the CDR3 reads CASSVGSGINNEQFF. In DNA, the CDR3 is TGTGCCAGCAGTGTCGGTAGCGGGATAAACAATGAGCAGTTCTTC. The chain couples TRBV25-1 to TRBJ2-1; TRBD2 agrees at 8 bases. The CDR3 has 15 amino acids. Trimming removed 4 bases from V and 5 bases from J; junction bases left unmatched: 7. Germline V lookup: CDR1 MGHDK, CDR2 SYGVNS.

This chain joins TRBV5-1 and TRBJ2-7; tentatively, D is TRBD1 (6 bases). Trimming took off 3 bases at V and 2 bases at J, with 18 bases between the two ends. The CDR3 consists of 16 residues. The germline gives CDR1 SGHRS, CDR2 YFSETQ. The CDR3 DNA is TGCGCCAGCAGCTGGATAGGGGGTGGGATAGCCTACGAGCAGTACTTC. It yields the protein CASSWIGGGIAYEQYF.

This chain joins TRBV7-2 and TRBJ2-1, with D possibly TRBD2 on 6 matching bases. V was shortened by 0 bases and J by 0 bases, with 15 bases between the two germline ends. Germline CDR1 reads SGHTA; CDR2 reads FQGNSA. The length of the CDR3 is 18 residues. CDR3 nucleotide sequence: TGTGCCAGCAGCTTAGCTGTTGGTAGCGGAGGCTCCTACAATGAGCAGTTCTTC. This encodes CASSLAVGSGGSYNEQFF.

This clonotype was picked up a small number of times. The CDR3, as DNA: TGTGCCAGCAGTTTCTTGGAGAAGAATCAGCCCCAGCATTTT. Translating gives CASSFLEKNQPQHF. The rearrangement uses TRBV12-3 or TRBV12-4 and TRBJ1-5; D is undetermined. CDR3 size: 14 residues. V was cut by 3 bases and J by 4 bases, with 10 bases left in between.

This clonotype was seen repeatedly, ten times or more. The rearrangement links TRBV11-1 to TRBJ2-4, with TRBD2 matching over 14 bases. The CDR3 consists of 16 residues. The trim removed 5 bases at V and 7 bases at J, leaving 7 bases unmatched. In germline, CDR1 is SGHAT, CDR2 FQDESV (reference sequence). Here the CDR3 reads CASSPRLAGGMNIQYF. CDR3 in DNA: TGTGCCAGCAGCCCGCGACTAGCGGGAGGGATGAACATTCAGTACTTC.

This clonotype was found many times. The V gene is TRBV7-8, the J gene TRBJ2-1; 8 positions match TRBD1. J lost 1 base, V lost 5 bases, and 7 bases had no gene match. Germline loops: CDR1 SGHVS, CDR2 FQNEAQ. The CDR3 loop spans 16 amino acids. DNA for the CDR3: TGTGCCAGCAGCGAAGACAGGGGTAATTCCTACAATGAGCAGTTCTTC. This encodes CASSEDRGNSYNEQFF.

This clonotype has ten or more counts. The chain joins TRBV13 to TRBJ2-3; D remains ambiguous. CDR3 length: 15 residues. Deletions cut 5 bases from V and 0 bases from J, with 12 bases between. From germline, CDR1 is PRHDT and CDR2 FYEKMQ (reference sequence). As DNA, the CDR3 is TGTGCCAGCAGCCGTAAGCAGACTAGCACAGATACGCAGTATTTT. Amino acids: CASSRKQTSTDTQYF. Filled out from reference TRBV13 and TRBJ2-3, the complete variable domain reads AAGVIQSPRHLIKEKRETATLKCYPIPRHDTVYWYQQGPGQDPQFLISFYEKMQSDKGSIPDRFSAQQFSDYHSELNMSSLELGDSALYFCASSRKQTSTDTQYFGPGTRLTVL.

This clonotype showed up many times. The rearrangement joins TRBV11-3 to TRBJ2-1, with a weak D call TRBD2 (5 bases). With 5 bases removed from V and 7 bases from J, the gap between germline ends came to 21 bases. This CDR3 has 16 residues. The V gene's germline CDR1 is SGHNT and CDR2 YENEEA. The CDR3 spells CASSQFWTQARNEQFF. In DNA, the CDR3 is TGTGCCAGCAGCCAGTTTTGGACTCAGGCCCGTAATGAGCAGTTCTTC. The variable domain in full, completed from reference TRBV11-3 and TRBJ2-1, reads EAGVVQSPRYKIIEKKQPVAFWCNPISGHNTLYWYLQNLGQGPELLIRYENEEAVDDSQLPKDRFSAERLKGVDSTLKIQPAELGDSAVYLCASSQFWTQARNEQFFGPGTRLTVL.

A remark on this clonotype: One base away lies a much larger clone, so this may be a sequencing read error. V and J are TRBV4-1 and TRBJ1-1; D is unresolved. CDR1 is MGHRA and CDR2 is YSYEKL in the germline V gene. The V gene lost 1 base and the J gene lost 1 base, with 4 bases spanning the gap. The CDR3 is 13 residues long. CDR3 nucleotide sequence: TGCGCCAGCAGCCAAGTAGGGAACACTGAAGCTTTCTTT. Translated, it gives CASSQVGNTEAFF.

This clonotype was counted many times. The rearrangement links TRBV18 to TRBJ1-5; D uncertain. This CDR3 region has 14 residues. Germline V gives CDR1 KGHSH, CDR2 LQKENI. Trimming left V 3 bases short and J 4 bases short, with 10 bases between. CDR3 residues: CASSPQQRNQPQHF. The CDR3 DNA follows: TGTGCCAGCTCACCTCAACAGCGAAATCAGCCCCAGCATTTT.

This clonotype showed up many times. V usage is TRBV9 and J usage is TRBJ2-7; no firm D call. The V end lost 3 bases, the J end lost 0 bases, and 10 bases lay between the germline ends. Germline CDR1 reads SGDLS; CDR2 reads YYNGEE. The CDR3 contains 14 residues. CDR3 amino acids: CASSADADSYEQYF. For the CDR3, the DNA is TGTGCCAGCAGCGCGGACGCCGACTCCTACGAGCAGTACTTC.

The sample holds a few counts of this clonotype. The chain uses TRBV6-2 or TRBV6-3 and TRBJ2-2; a weak D match, TRBD1 (6 bases). The V end lost 0 bases, the J end lost 3 bases, and 14 bases lay between the germline ends. This CDR3 has 17 residues. Germline-derived CDR1 and CDR2 are MNHEY and SVGEGT. The CDR3 loop reads CASSYSGAAGDTGELFF. The CDR3 region has the DNA TGTGCCAGCAGTTACTCAGGAGCGGCAGGGGACACCGGGGAGCTGTTTTTT.

This clonotype was picked up many times. This rearrangement joins TRBV28 to TRBJ2-5; unclear D gene. Deletions cut 1 base from V and 5 bases from J, with 11 bases between. The CDR3 runs to 14 residues. Per the germline V gene, CDR1 is MDHEN and CDR2 is SYDVKM. This CDR3 is CASSLSVTWETQYF. As DNA, the CDR3 is TGTGCCAGCAGTTTATCGGTGACTTGGGAGACCCAGTACTTC.

This clonotype was observed many times. The chain's CDR3 is CASSEEASRGYEQYF. In DNA, the CDR3 is TGTGCCAGCAGTGAAGAGGCTAGCCGGGGATACGAGCAGTACTTC. The J gene is TRBJ2-7, the V gene TRBV2; D is perhaps TRBD2 (5 bases). Germline-derived CDR1 and CDR2 are SNHLY and FYNNEI. Deletions cut 1 base from V and 4 bases from J, with 14 bases between. The CDR3 sequence is 15 residues long.

This clonotype showed up many times. This chain links TRBV28 with TRBJ2-7; D gene unclear. Trimming cost V 6 bases and J 6 bases, with 12 bases left between them. The CDR3 is made up of 12 amino acids. Germline V CDR1 and CDR2: MDHEN, SYDVKM. In nucleotides, the CDR3 is TGTGCCAGCAGCCCTATTCCTCCCGAGCAGTACTTC. This translates into CASSPIPPEQYF.

This clonotype was found a few times. CDR3 nucleotide sequence: TGCAGCGTTGAAGATTCGGGGGACGGGGCCGGGGAGCTGTTTTTT. The encoded protein is CSVEDSGDGAGELFF. V usage is TRBV29-1 and J usage is TRBJ2-2; maybe TRBD2 (6 bases). This CDR3 spans 15 amino acids. V was pared by 0 bases and J by 6 bases, with 14 bases between. Germline V gene data show CDR1 as SQVTM and CDR2 as ANQGSEA.

This clonotype was observed at least ten times. The genes are TRBV20-1 and TRBJ2-2, with TRBD2 matching over 9 bases. Trimming removed 2 bases from V and 4 bases from J; junction bases left unmatched: 2. CDR1 DFQATT and CDR2 SNEGSKA come from the germline V gene (reference sequence). The CDR3 is 14 amino acids. The CDR3 region has the DNA TGCAGTGCTAGACTAGCGGGGCGCACCGGGGAGCTGTTTTTT. It translates to CSARLAGRTGELFF.

The chain joins TRBV7-9 to TRBJ2-7, with TRBD1 as a possible D gene (7 bases). This CDR3 has 16 amino acids. Between the trimmed V and J ends, which lost 5 bases and 2 bases, there was a span of 19 bases. In germline, CDR1 is SEHNR, CDR2 FQNEAQ (reference sequence). Here the CDR3 reads CASSPTEGQGAYEQYF. DNA of the CDR3: TGTGCCAGCAGCCCGACGGAGGGCCAGGGGGCCTACGAGCAGTACTTC.

This clonotype was found many times. A read error may account for a junction end that differs from germline. The chain has TRBV10-1 and TRBJ2-3, with D uncertain. The CDR3 totals 12 residues. In germline, CDR1 is WNHNN, CDR2 SYGVQD (reference sequence). The CDR3, as DNA: TGTGCCAGCAGCGACAGCACAGATACGCAGTATTTT. This codes for CASSDSTDTQYF.

In its sample, this clonotype was seen many times. V usage is TRBV3-1 and J usage is TRBJ2-2; 13 bases fit TRBD2. The germline CDR1 and CDR2 sequences are LGHDT and YNNKEL (reference sequence). The V and J ends lost 3 bases and 8 bases, in that order; junction bases with no gene match: 9. The CDR3 has 17 amino acids. Written as DNA, the CDR3 is TGTGCCAGCAGCCATTCCCCGGGACTAGCGGGATCTGGGGAGCTGTTTTTT. Its protein product is CASSHSPGLAGSGELFF.

In its sample, this clonotype was seen many times. The gene calls are TRBV12-3 or TRBV12-4 and TRBJ2-5; 16 nucleotides match TRBD2. Losses at the gene ends were 5 bases for V and 5 bases for J; bases not matched to a gene: 5. The CDR3 is made up of 16 amino acids. The CDR3 bases are TGTGCCAGCAGTACGGGACTAGCGGGAGGGTACGAGACCCAGTACTTC. Its translation is CASSTGLAGGYETQYF.

This clonotype was counted between two and nine times. V gene TRBV4-2 combines with J gene TRBJ1-1; the D gene is possibly TRBD1 (6 bases). Between the trimmed V and J ends, which lost 1 base and 0 bases, there was a span of 9 bases. The CDR3 covers 15 residues. The germline CDR1 and CDR2 sequences are LGHNA and YNFKEQ. CDR3 amino acids: CASSQAGQLNTEAFF. The CDR3 coding sequence is TGTGCCAGCAGCCAAGCGGGACAACTGAACACTGAAGCTTTCTTT.

This chain links TRBV5-1 with TRBJ1-1; D not certain. Germline V lookup: CDR1 SGHRS, CDR2 YFSETQ. The CDR3 sequence is 15 residues long. Trimming removed 2 bases from V and 0 bases from J, with 11 bases in between. The CDR3 DNA sequence: TGCGCCAGCAGCTTCTCCCAGGCCTTGAACACTGAAGCTTTCTTT. Translation gives CASSFSQALNTEAFF.

A few counts support this clonotype. The chain couples TRBV14 to TRBJ2-1, with 8 bases lining up with TRBD1. Germline assignment: CDR1 SGHDN and CDR2 FVKESK. Trimming removed 3 bases from V and 7 bases from J; junction bases left unmatched: 8. The CDR3 is 15 residues long. CDR3 protein: CASSQGRTGPNEQFF. The CDR3 DNA is TGTGCCAGCAGCCAGGGCCGGACAGGGCCGAATGAGCAGTTCTTC.

This clonotype was seen at least ten times. The chain is built from TRBV11-3 and TRBJ2-7, with TRBD2 matching over 8 bases. After removal of 0 bases from V and 5 bases from J, the junction contained 3 bases not matched to a gene. The CDR3 covers 14 residues. CDR1 and CDR2 from the germline V gene are SGHNT and YENEEA. The CDR3 nucleotides read TGTGCCAGCAGCTTAGATCCGGGACTAGACGAGCAGTACTTC. It codes for CASSLDPGLDEQYF.

This clonotype was found many times. The V gene is TRBV30, the J gene TRBJ2-3, with a tentative D call TRBD1 (6 bases). Trimming shortened V by 4 bases and J by 4 bases, and 9 bases separated the two germline ends. The germline CDR1 and CDR2 sequences are GTSNPN and SVGIG (reference sequence). The CDR3 length is 12 residues. The CDR3 DNA reads as TGTGCCTGGAATGGGGGCGCAGATACGCAGTATTTT. Residues: CAWNGGADTQYF.

In this sample, this clonotype turned up a few times. The rearrangement links TRBV24-1 to TRBJ2-1, with D hard to call. Trimming stripped 3 bases from V and 3 bases from J, with 11 bases between. The V gene's germline CDR1 is KGHDR and CDR2 SFDVKD. CDR3 length: 15 residues. CDR3 loop: CATSDTSWNYNEQFF. The CDR3 nucleotides are TGTGCCACCAGTGATACCTCCTGGAACTACAATGAGCAGTTCTTC.

A note on this clonotype: Just one base apart from a much larger clone, this may be a read error. The rearrangement joins TRBV5-6 to TRBJ1-1, with 7 nucleotides matching TRBD1. Germline CDR1 SGHDT, CDR2 YYEEEE. The CDR3 loop spans 13 amino acids. DNA for the CDR3: TGTGCCTGCAGCTTTGGGACAGTGGCATCTGCTTTCTTT. Translating gives CACSFGTVASAFF.

The chain links TRBV28 to TRBJ2-7; the match to TRBD2 covers 10 bases. V lost 5 bases, J lost 0 bases, and 10 bases stayed unmatched. Germline V lookup: CDR1 MDHEN, CDR2 SYDVKM. The CDR3 loop spans 17 amino acids. DNA of the CDR3: TGTGCCAGCAGTCCCCCCCGACTAGCGGGTGGCTCCTACGAGCAGTACTTC. It codes for CASSPPRLAGGSYEQYF.

The sample holds many counts of this clonotype. V is TRBV28 and J is TRBJ2-1; maybe TRBD2 (5 bases). This CDR3 has 16 residues. From germline, CDR1 is MDHEN and CDR2 SYDVKM. V lost 5 bases and J 0 bases, leaving 14 bases between the germline ends. In DNA form, the CDR3 reads TGTGCCAGCAGTAAACTAGTCCTGAGCTCCTACAATGAGCAGTTCTTC. Amino acid sequence: CASSKLVLSSYNEQFF.